The sequence of this TCR beta chain was determined in a study of blood T cell repertoires in COVID-19. Some clones are missing from TCRdb's copy, which holds only in-frame ones; the method was immunoSEQ multiplex PCR. The sample includes about 250,000 clones, approximately 78% of them seen just once. The CDR3 consists of 15 residues. The junction had 12 bases not matched to a gene; V was cut back by 5 bases and J by 6 bases. Germline V gene data show CDR1 as SGHAT and CDR2 as FQNNGV. The chain carries TRBV11-2 and TRBJ2-7; TRBD1 matches 8 bases. Sequencing was carried out using PBMCs or T cells enriched from blood (not recorded which). The TCR was taken from a man aged 40-50 years who had been exposed to COVID-19. The chain's CDR3 is CASSRTRTGTLEQYF. The CDR3 DNA reads as TGTGCCAGCAGCCGGACAAGGACAGGGACTCTCGAGCAGTACTTC.